Each of the 27 T cell receptor beta chains below was sequenced from the same sample in a study of blood T cell repertoires in COVID-19. Sequencing used immunoSEQ multiplex PCR; TCRdb keeps in-frame clones, though not all of them. The repertoire holds around 200,000 clones, with around 84% as singletons. Input material: peripheral blood. Every receptor here comes from a man aged 35 to 55 with active or convalescent COVID-19.

This clone was counted a single time. The V and J genes are TRBV29-1 and TRBJ1-2; 8 bases align to TRBD1. CDR1 and CDR2 from the germline V gene are SQVTM and ANQGSEA. V was clipped by 5 bases and J by 2 bases; unmatched bases: 7. CDR3 length equals 14 residues. CDR3 DNA sequence: TGCAGCGTTCGGACAGGGCCGACGAACTATGGCTACACCTTC. This translates into CSVRTGPTNYGYTF.

The chain combines TRBV5-4 with TRBJ2-2, with TRBD2 matching over 8 bases. The CDR3 is 16 amino acids. Germline loops: CDR1 SGHNT, CDR2 YYREEE (reference sequence). V gave up 4 bases and J gave up 1 base; unmatched junction bases: 6. CDR3 residues: CASSEGTSGNTGELFF. In nucleotides, the CDR3 is TGTGCCAGCAGCGAGGGGACTAGTGGGAACACCGGGGAGCTGTTTTTT.

The chain combines TRBV28 with TRBJ2-1; D gene unclear. The V end was cut by 6 bases, the J end by 3 bases, with 18 bases between. This CDR3 is 16 amino acids long. CDR1 is MDHEN and CDR2 is SYDVKM in the germline V gene. The CDR3 DNA reads as TGTGCCAGCAGCTCCCCAAGCGCGACTGACTACAATGAGCAGTTCTTC. This codes for CASSSPSATDYNEQFF.

The V and J genes are TRBV3-1 (or the pseudogene TRBV3-2) and TRBJ2-3; 13 positions match TRBD2. Germline V gene lookup returns CDR1 LGHDT and CDR2 YNNKEL (reference sequence). The CDR3 contains 15 residues. V lost 2 bases to trimming and J lost 4 bases; unmatched junction nucleotides: 0. The CDR3 is CASSQTSGGADTQYF. The CDR3 bases are TGTGCCAGCAGCCAAACTAGCGGGGGGGCAGATACGCAGTATTTT.

This clone has just a few counts. In DNA form, the CDR3 reads TGTGCCAGCAGCCAGGGGCCCAGCACTGAAGCTTTCTTT. It codes for CASSQGPSTEAFF. This chain joins TRBV12-3 or TRBV12-4 and TRBJ1-1; a possible D gene is TRBD1 (6 bases). This CDR3 is built from 13 residues. V was shortened by 6 bases and J by 4 bases, with 12 bases between the two germline ends.

The chain recombines TRBV4-3 with TRBJ2-1, with 14 bases aligning to TRBD2. The CDR3 is 17 residues long. Trimming removed 4 bases from V and 8 bases from J; junction bases left unmatched: 10. Looked up from germline, CDR1 is LGHNA and CDR2 is YSLEER. The DNA of the CDR3 is TGCGCCAGCAGCCCGCACAGACTAGCGGGGGGGCTTGATGAGCAGTTCTTC. Amino acids: CASSPHRLAGGLDEQFF.

CDR3: CASRHGTANTEAFF. CDR3 bases: TGTGCCAGCAGACATGGGACAGCGAACACTGAAGCTTTCTTT. The chain employs TRBV7-2 and TRBJ1-1, with 7 bases fitting TRBD1. Germline V gene data show CDR1 as SGHTA and CDR2 as FQGNSA. CDR3 length equals 14 residues. The junction had 5 bases not matched to a gene; V was cut back by 6 bases and J by 1 base.

CDR3 sequence: CASSLGHPGLAPDTQYF. Here the CDR3 DNA reads TGTGCCAGCAGTTTAGGGCATCCGGGACTAGCGCCAGATACGCAGTATTTT. The V call is TRBV27, the J call TRBJ2-3, with 10 nucleotides matching TRBD2. In germline, CDR1 is MNHEY, CDR2 SMNVEV (reference sequence). The length of the CDR3 is 17 residues. The ends lost 2 bases at V and 4 bases at J; junction bases unmatched: 9.

This chain links TRBV2 with TRBJ2-2; D not resolved. The CDR3 is 14 amino acids. Trimming stripped 6 bases from V and 2 bases from J, with 10 bases between. The germline V gene encodes CDR1 SNHLY and CDR2 FYNNEI. The CDR3: CASRPGSNTGELFF. For the CDR3, the DNA is TGTGCCAGCAGACCCGGGTCCAACACCGGGGAGCTGTTTTTT. The complete variable domain, with remaining parts taken from reference TRBV2 and TRBJ2-2, reads EPEVTQTPSHQVTQMGQEVILRCVPISNHLYFYWYRQILGQKVEFLVSFYNNEISEKSEIFDDQFSVERPDGSNFTLKIRSTKLEDSAMYFCASRPGSNTGELFFGEGSRLTVL.

The rearrangement links TRBV9 to TRBJ1-1; 9 bases are a match to TRBD1. With V trimmed by 4 bases and J by 6 bases, 4 bases remained unmatched. The CDR3 covers 13 residues. Germline CDR1 and CDR2: SGDLS and YYNGEE. The CDR3 region is CASSLTGGPEAFF. In DNA, the CDR3 is TGTGCCAGCAGCCTTACAGGGGGCCCTGAAGCTTTCTTT.

The V gene is TRBV5-6, the J gene TRBJ2-1; D remains unclear. Germline V CDR1 and CDR2: SGHDT, YYEEEE. The CDR3 is made up of 12 amino acids. V gave up 1 base and J gave up 11 bases, with 10 bases separating them. CDR3 nucleotide sequence: TGTGCCAGCAGCTTGCAGGTTTCGAAGCAGTTCTTC. Amino acids: CASSLQVSKQFF.

The chain carries TRBV30 and TRBJ2-7, with a possible D match to TRBD2 (7 bases). V lost 2 bases, J lost 3 bases, and 14 bases lay in between. The CDR3 length is 14 residues. Germline loops: CDR1 GTSNPN, CDR2 SVGIG (reference sequence). DNA of the CDR3: TGTGCCTGGAGTACCCCGGGGGGCCTCTACGAGCAGTACTTC. Translating gives CAWSTPGGLYEQYF.

This chain uses TRBV4-2 with TRBJ1-5; TRBD1 matches at 9 bases. Germline values: CDR1 LGHNA, CDR2 YNFKEQ. Trimming removed 1 base from V and 6 bases from J; junction bases left unmatched: 13. The CDR3 spans 18 residues. CDR3 sequence (DNA): TGTGCCAGCAGCCAAGGTTTCTCCGGGACAGGGAAAGGTCAGCCCCAGCATTTT. Its protein is CASSQGFSGTGKGQPQHF.

V and J are TRBV19 and TRBJ1-3; 7 bases align to TRBD1. J was trimmed by 0 bases and V by 8 bases; bases with no gene match: 4. The CDR3 length is 14 residues. Germline V gene lookup returns CDR1 LNHDA and CDR2 SQIVND (reference sequence). In DNA, the CDR3 is TGTGCCAGTCACAGGGGTTACTCTGGAAACACCATATATTTT. Its protein product is CASHRGYSGNTIYF. The whole variable domain, filled in from reference TRBV19 and TRBJ1-3, reads DGGITQSPKYLFRKEGQNVTLSCEQNLNHDAMYWYRQDPGQGLRLIYYSQIVNDFQKGDIAEGYSVSREKKESFPLTVTSAQKNPTAFYLCASHRGYSGNTIYFGEGSWLTVV.

This clone was detected only once. The genes are TRBV2 and TRBJ1-2, with TRBD1 as a possible D gene (5 bases). CDR1 and CDR2 (germline): SNHLY, FYNNEI. The V gene lost 1 base and the J gene lost 4 bases, with 7 bases spanning the gap. The CDR3 totals 13 residues. The CDR3 nucleotides are TGTGCCAGCAGTGAAGGACAGATCTATGGCTACACCTTC. It yields the protein CASSEGQIYGYTF.

This chain joins TRBV25-1 and TRBJ1-2, with D possibly being TRBD1 (5 bases). The CDR3 is 17 amino acids. V was clipped by 1 base and J by 0 bases, with 15 bases between them. Germline V CDR1 and CDR2: MGHDK, SYGVNS. The CDR3 sequence is CASSEWEGPRANYGYTF. CDR3 coding DNA: TGTGCCAGCAGTGAATGGGAGGGGCCCCGAGCTAACTATGGCTACACCTTC.

V is TRBV7-8 and J is TRBJ2-3; 11 nucleotides align to TRBD2. Germline V gives CDR1 SGHVS, CDR2 FQNEAQ. The CDR3 length is 18 residues. The V segment lost 3 bases and the J segment 5 bases; nucleotides outside the gene matches: 13. The CDR3 DNA reads TGTGCCAGCAGCTTTATGGAAAGGACTAGCGGGCCCCGAGATACGCAGTATTTT. Amino acids: CASSFMERTSGPRDTQYF.

A few counts support this clone. This chain uses TRBV9 with TRBJ1-1, with TRBD1 as a possible D gene (5 bases). This CDR3 has 13 amino acids. CDR1 is SGDLS and CDR2 is YYNGEE in the germline V gene. With 4 bases removed from V and 0 bases from J, the gap between germline ends came to 7 bases. The CDR3 sequence: CASSLRVNTEAFF. The CDR3 nucleotides are TGTGCCAGCAGCCTCAGGGTGAACACTGAAGCTTTCTTT.

The genes are TRBV14 and TRBJ2-7; TRBD1 matches at 7 bases. Germline CDR1 SGHDN, CDR2 FVKESK. V shed 4 bases, J shed 5 bases, and the junction held 8 bases outside the gene matches. The CDR3 sequence is 14 residues long. CDR3 nucleotides: TGTGCCAGCAGCCCGACAGGGCCCTGGAACGAGCAGTACTTC. It is translated as CASSPTGPWNEQYF. Drawing the rest from reference TRBV14 and TRBJ2-7, the complete variable domain is EAGVTQFPSHSVIEKGQTVTLRCDPISGHDNLYWYRRVMGKEIKFLLHFVKESKQDESGMPNNRFLAERTGGTYSTLKVQPAELEDSGVYFCASSPTGPWNEQYFGPGTRLTVT.

The chain joins TRBV7-2 to TRBJ2-1, with 7 bases aligning to TRBD1. CDR1 and CDR2 from the germline V gene are SGHTA and FQGNSA. V lost 5 bases to trimming and J lost 4 bases; unmatched junction nucleotides: 5. This CDR3 contains 14 residues. In DNA form, the CDR3 reads TGTGCCAGCAGCACCGACAGGGAGTACAATGAGCAGTTCTTC. This codes for CASSTDREYNEQFF. Based on the CDR3 plus reference TRBV7-2 and TRBJ2-1, the full variable domain is GAGVSQSPSNKVTEKGKDVELRCDPISGHTALYWYRQSLGQGLEFLIYFQGNSAPDKSGLPSDRFSAERTGGSVSTLTIQRTQQEDSAVYLCASSTDREYNEQFFGPGTRLTVL.

The chain is built from TRBV30 and TRBJ2-3; D is uncertain. V was trimmed by 3 bases and J by 5 bases, leaving 12 bases between them. This CDR3 comprises 13 residues. Per the germline V gene, CDR1 is GTSNPN and CDR2 is SVGIG (reference sequence). The CDR3 sequence is CAWRFGPGDTQYF. Here the CDR3 DNA reads TGTGCCTGGAGGTTTGGTCCGGGAGATACGCAGTATTTT.

V usage is TRBV3-1 (or the pseudogene TRBV3-2) and J usage is TRBJ2-1; D is perhaps TRBD2 (7 bases). The CDR3 is made up of 16 amino acids. Germline loops: CDR1 LGHDT, CDR2 YNNKEL (reference sequence). Trimming took 4 bases from V and 4 from J, leaving 17 bases between them. Here the CDR3 reads CASSLRPGGTYNEQFF. The CDR3 DNA is TGTGCCAGCAGCCTAAGGCCGGGGGGCACTTACAATGAGCAGTTCTTC.

This clone was seen just once. The chain links TRBV10-2 to TRBJ1-1, with TRBD1 as a possible D gene (5 bases). V shed 6 bases and J shed 5 bases, with 16 bases lying between them. The length of the CDR3 is 14 residues. Germline CDR1 reads WSHSY; CDR2 reads SAAADI. Written as DNA, the CDR3 is TGCGCCAGCAGAAATTCTGGGGGGGGAACTGAAGCTTTCTTT. This gives the protein CASRNSGGGTEAFF.

The rearrangement links TRBV14 to TRBJ2-2, with a weak D call TRBD1 (8 bases). Germline-derived CDR1 and CDR2 are SGHDN and FVKESK. Trimming cost V 4 bases and J 4 bases, with 16 bases left between them. The CDR3 totals 16 residues. DNA for the CDR3: TGTGCCAGCAGCCGGACAGGGTCGGGAGGCACCGGGGAGCTGTTTTTT. Its translation is CASSRTGSGGTGELFF.

The chain employs TRBV9 and TRBJ1-3; 8 nucleotides line up with TRBD1. V lost 0 bases to trimming and J lost 4 bases; unmatched junction nucleotides: 6. This CDR3 has 16 residues. Germline V gives CDR1 SGDLS, CDR2 YYNGEE. DNA for the CDR3: TGTGCCAGCAGCGTAGTAGACAGGGGAATCGGAAACACCATATATTTT. This codes for CASSVVDRGIGNTIYF.

The chain couples TRBV28 to TRBJ2-7, with TRBD1 matching 10 bases. This CDR3 comprises 14 residues. The V gene end was trimmed by 6 bases and the J gene end by 2 bases; junction bases not matched to a gene: 4. CDR1 is MDHEN, CDR2 SYDVKM, per germline. CDR3 DNA: TGTGCCAGCAGACCGACAGGGGGCGCCTACGAGCAGTACTTC. Translating gives CASRPTGGAYEQYF.

This clone was seen a handful of times. The chain uses TRBV5-3 and TRBJ2-7, with 7 bases that match TRBD2. TRBV5-3 is filed as an ORF, its function uncertain. The length of the CDR3 is 14 residues. Trimming at V came to 10 bases and at J to 0 bases, leaving 10 bases not matched to a gene. CDR3 region: CAGGERSFSYEQYF. CDR3 bases: TGTGCCGGGGGGGAGCGTAGTTTCTCCTACGAGCAGTACTTC.